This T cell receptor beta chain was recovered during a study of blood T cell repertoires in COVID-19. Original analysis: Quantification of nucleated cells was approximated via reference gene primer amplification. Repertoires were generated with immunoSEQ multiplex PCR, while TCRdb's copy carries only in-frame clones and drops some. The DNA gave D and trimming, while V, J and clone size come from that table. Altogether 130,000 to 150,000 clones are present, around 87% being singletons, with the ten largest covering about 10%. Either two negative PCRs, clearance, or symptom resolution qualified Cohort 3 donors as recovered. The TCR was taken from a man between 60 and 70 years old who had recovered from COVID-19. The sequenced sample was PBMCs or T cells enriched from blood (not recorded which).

CDR3 protein: CASSPSGNEQFF. The CDR3 nucleotides are TGTGCCAGCAGCCCTTCGGGCAATGAGCAGTTCTTC. The chain recombines TRBV7-3 with TRBJ2-1, with D uncertain. Germline CDR1 SGHTA, CDR2 FQGTGA. The V and J ends lost 5 bases and 6 bases respectively, with 8 bases between them. CDR3 length equals 12 residues.